One sample yielded the 9 T cell receptor beta chains listed below, sequenced in a study of siplizumab effects on memory and regulatory T cells. Profiling relied on immunoSEQ multiplex PCR, and the TCRdb table lists in-frame clones only, not all of them. In the table there are approximately 120,000 clones, roughly nine tenths of which are singletons. Sequencing was done on a sample of Tregs sorted from blood. These receptors originate from a human donor in good health.

This chain joins TRBV7-9 and TRBJ1-2; 7 nucleotides match TRBD1. Germline loops: CDR1 SEHNR, CDR2 FQNEAQ (reference sequence). Losses at the gene ends were 5 bases for V and 11 bases for J; bases not matched to a gene: 11. The CDR3 covers 13 residues. CDR3 nucleotide sequence: TGTGCCAGCAGCATAACCGACAGGGCCGAATACACCTTC. Encoded protein: CASSITDRAEYTF.

The genes are TRBV18 and TRBJ2-2; 14 bases line up with TRBD2. The CDR3 spans 18 residues. Germline values: CDR1 KGHSH, CDR2 LQKENI. V shed 5 bases and J 4 bases; nucleotides not matched to a gene: 9. CDR3 nucleotide sequence: TGTGCCAGCTCAAGGACTAGCGGGGGGTCCGACGGCACCGGGGAGCTGTTTTTT. It is translated as CASSRTSGGSDGTGELFF. The full variable domain, with the rest looked up from reference TRBV18 and TRBJ2-2, is NAGVMQNPRHLVRRRGQEARLRCSPMKGHSHVYWYRQLPEEGLKFMVYLQKENIIDESGMPKERFSAEFPKEGPSILRIQQVVRGDSAAYFCASSRTSGGSDGTGELFFGEGSRLTVL.

This clone has more than one count but fewer than ten. This chain joins TRBV7-3 and TRBJ1-1; D is uncertain. CDR1 and CDR2 from the germline V gene are SGHTA and FQGTGA. CDR3 length: 13 amino acids. The V gene lost 4 bases and the J gene lost 5 bases, with 11 bases spanning the gap. CDR3: CASSSVGLTEAFF. Written as DNA, the CDR3 is TGTGCCAGCAGCTCGGTTGGGCTTACTGAAGCTTTCTTT.

V gene TRBV5-4 combines with J gene TRBJ2-4, with D perhaps TRBD1 or TRBD2 (5 bases each). The CDR3 spans 13 residues. Germline loops: CDR1 SGHNT, CDR2 YYREEE (reference sequence). The V end was cut by 0 bases, the J end by 5 bases, with 6 bases between. For the CDR3, the DNA is TGTGCCAGCAGCTTGGGGGGACAAAACATTCAGTACTTC. Protein sequence: CASSLGGQNIQYF.

The chain couples TRBV5-1 to TRBJ2-7, with 11 bases fitting TRBD1. V was pared by 6 bases and J by 3 bases, with 5 bases of the junction left unmatched. CDR3 size: 14 residues. Germline values: CDR1 SGHRS, CDR2 YFSETQ. CDR3 loop: CASTPGQGVYEQYF. The CDR3 bases are TGCGCCAGCACCCCGGGACAGGGGGTCTACGAGCAGTACTTC.

This clone was seen a few times. V gene TRBV20-1 combines with J gene TRBJ1-1; D call uncertain. V was pared by 1 base and J by 3 bases, with 3 bases between. In germline, CDR1 is DFQATT, CDR2 SNEGSKA (reference sequence). This CDR3 comprises 11 residues. CDR3 DNA sequence: TGCAGTGCTAGAGGGGACACTGAAGCTTTCTTT. This sequence encodes CSARGDTEAFF.

The chain recombines TRBV5-1 with TRBJ1-1; D gene uncertain. V was shortened by 2 bases and J by 7 bases, with 9 bases between the two germline ends. This CDR3 has 12 residues. Germline lookup yields CDR1 SGHRS and CDR2 YFSETQ. Here the CDR3 DNA reads TGCGCCAGCAGCTTCCCCGGGGATGAAGCTTTCTTT. Translating gives CASSFPGDEAFF.

V and J are TRBV5-1 and TRBJ2-1; D is perhaps TRBD2 (6 bases). Trimming stripped 3 bases from V and 2 bases from J, with 12 bases between. CDR1 is SGHRS and CDR2 is YFSETQ in the germline V gene. The CDR3 runs 15 residues. The CDR3 protein is CASSSGSTPYNEQFF. CDR3 in DNA: TGCGCCAGCAGCTCCGGGAGTACTCCCTACAATGAGCAGTTCTTC.

The V call is TRBV2, the J call TRBJ2-4; 7 bases map to TRBD1. Germline V gene sequence: CDR1 SNHLY, CDR2 FYNNEI. The CDR3 has 12 amino acids. V was clipped by 9 bases and J by 7 bases; unmatched bases: 6. CDR3 sequence (DNA): TGTGCCAGACAGGGGTTGGGGAACATTCAGTACTTC. This codes for CARQGLGNIQYF.